Shown below are 11 T cell receptor beta chains from a single sample sequenced in a study of cytomegalovirus exposure and HLA in healthy donors. PCR primers comprised 60 Vbeta and 13 Jbeta primers. The table came from immunoSEQ multiplex PCR; TCRdb's copy has only in-frame clones and leaves some out. The listing records under 200,000 clones. Source material: PBMCs. These receptors originate from a man aged 30 to 39 in good health and CMV-seronegative.

The chain couples TRBV2 to TRBJ1-1; TRBD1 agrees at 7 bases. The length of the CDR3 is 14 residues. The germline CDR1 and CDR2 sequences are SNHLY and FYNNEI. J lost 1 base, V lost 7 bases, and 6 bases had no gene match. CDR3 DNA sequence: TGTGCCAGCACCGGACAGGTGAAGAACACTGAAGCTTTCTTT. Protein sequence: CASTGQVKNTEAFF.

The chain has TRBV11-3 and TRBJ2-7; the match to TRBD2 covers 10 bases. The CDR3 runs to 15 residues. Trimming cost V 4 bases and J 6 bases; bases outside gene matches: 9. The germline V gene encodes CDR1 SGHNT and CDR2 YENEEA. CDR3 loop: CASSSRAGGPLEQYF. The CDR3 DNA follows: TGTGCCAGCAGCTCCCGAGCGGGAGGGCCCCTCGAGCAGTACTTC.

The gene calls are TRBV7-3 and TRBJ2-1, with 7 bases aligning to TRBD2. Germline lookup yields CDR1 SGHTA and CDR2 FQGTGA. The CDR3 spans 15 residues. Losses at the gene ends were 5 bases for V and 6 bases for J; bases not matched to a gene: 10. In DNA, the CDR3 is TGTGCCAGCAGCCCGTGGGAGGGGCGAGTCAATGAGCAGTTCTTC. This gives the protein CASSPWEGRVNEQFF. The full variable domain, in which reference TRBV7-3 and TRBJ2-1 provide the parts outside the CDR3, is GAGVSQTPSNKVTEKGKYVELRCDPISGHTALYWYRQSLGQGPEFLIYFQGTGAADDSGLPNDRFFAVRPEGSVSTLKIQRTERGDSAVYLCASSPWEGRVNEQFFGPGTRLTVL.

V usage is TRBV15 and J usage is TRBJ2-3, with TRBD2 matching over 11 bases. Germline-derived CDR1 and CDR2 are LNHNV and YYDKDF (reference sequence). This CDR3 has 18 amino acids. V was clipped by 0 bases and J by 4 bases; unmatched bases: 9. The CDR3 DNA follows: TGTGCCACCAGCAGAGATAGAGGGCTAGCGGGAGGATCAGATACGCAGTATTTT. This sequence encodes CATSRDRGLAGGSDTQYF.

V and J are TRBV7-4 and TRBJ2-7, with D maybe TRBD2 (5 bases). Trimming left V 1 base short and J 7 bases short, with 11 bases between. The germline gives CDR1 SGHVT, CDR2 SQSDAQ. The CDR3 totals 13 residues. The CDR3 coding sequence is TGTGCCAGCAGCTTAGTGACTACACGGGAGCAGTACTTC. Translated: CASSLVTTREQYF.

The V and J genes are TRBV28 and TRBJ1-5; 8 nucleotides match TRBD1. Per the germline V gene, CDR1 is MDHEN and CDR2 is SYDVKM. The V gene end was trimmed by 3 bases and the J gene end by 6 bases; junction bases not matched to a gene: 10. This CDR3 is 16 amino acids long. The chain's CDR3 is CASSFLGGQATQPQHF. DNA of the CDR3: TGTGCCAGCAGTTTCTTAGGGGGACAGGCCACTCAGCCCCAGCATTTT.

This rearrangement joins TRBV5-1 to TRBJ2-7; TRBD1 matches 9 bases. Germline CDR1 and CDR2: SGHRS and YFSETQ. V lost 0 bases, J lost 2 bases, and 6 bases stayed unmatched. CDR3 size: 16 residues. DNA of the CDR3: TGCGCCAGCAGCTTGGGGACAGGGGCCTATACCTACGAGCAGTACTTC. This codes for CASSLGTGAYTYEQYF.

The CDR3 is CAISELGQGQPQHF. The CDR3, as DNA: TGTGCCATCAGTGAACTGGGACAGGGCCAGCCCCAGCATTTT. This chain connects TRBV10-3 to TRBJ1-5, with 9 bases matching TRBD1. With V trimmed by 3 bases and J by 7 bases, 4 bases remained unmatched. Per germline, CDR1 ENHRY and CDR2 SYGVKD. This CDR3 has 14 residues.

The rearrangement joins TRBV6-1 to TRBJ1-1; TRBD1 matches 8 bases. J gave up 1 base and V 3 bases, and 7 bases lay outside the gene matches. The CDR3 runs to 16 residues. Germline values: CDR1 MNHNS, CDR2 SASEGT. The CDR3 coding sequence is TGTGCCAGCAGTGATGACAGGGGACAGACGAACACTGAAGCTTTCTTT. It codes for CASSDDRGQTNTEAFF.

The rearrangement joins TRBV19 to TRBJ1-6; D remains ambiguous. This CDR3 region has 15 residues. V dropped 3 bases and J dropped 7 bases, with 13 bases sitting between them. CDR1 and CDR2 (germline): LNHDA, SQIVND (reference sequence). In DNA, the CDR3 is TGTGCCAGTAGTATTCCCCGCCGGGGAAATTCACCCCTCCACTTT. Its translation: CASSIPRRGNSPLHF.

The chain combines TRBV5-1 with TRBJ1-1; D gene uncertain. Per germline, CDR1 SGHRS and CDR2 YFSETQ. The CDR3 extends over 16 amino acids. Trimming pared 1 base from V and 0 bases from J, leaving 13 bases between. The CDR3 spells CASSLYPGTLNTEAFF. The CDR3, as DNA: TGCGCCAGCAGCTTGTATCCAGGAACCTTGAACACTGAAGCTTTCTTT.